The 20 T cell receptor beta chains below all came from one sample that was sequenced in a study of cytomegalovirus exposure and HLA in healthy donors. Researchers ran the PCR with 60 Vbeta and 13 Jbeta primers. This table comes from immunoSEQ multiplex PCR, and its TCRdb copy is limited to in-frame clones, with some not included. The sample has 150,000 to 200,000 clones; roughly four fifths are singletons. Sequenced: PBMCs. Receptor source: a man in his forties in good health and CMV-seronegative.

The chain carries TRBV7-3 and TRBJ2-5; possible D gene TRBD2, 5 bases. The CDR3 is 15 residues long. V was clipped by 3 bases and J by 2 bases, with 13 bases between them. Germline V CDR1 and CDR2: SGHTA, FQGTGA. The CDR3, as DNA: TGTGCCAGCAGCTTCACCGGGATCCAACAAGAGACCCAGTACTTC. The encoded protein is CASSFTGIQQETQYF. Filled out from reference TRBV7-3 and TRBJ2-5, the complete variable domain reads GAGVSQTPSNKVTEKGKYVELRCDPISGHTALYWYRQSLGQGPEFLIYFQGTGAADDSGLPNDRFFAVRPEGSVSTLKIQRTERGDSAVYLCASSFTGIQQETQYFGPGTRLLVL.

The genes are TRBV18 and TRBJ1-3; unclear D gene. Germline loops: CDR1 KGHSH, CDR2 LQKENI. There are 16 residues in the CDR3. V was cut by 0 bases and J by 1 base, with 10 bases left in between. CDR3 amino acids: CASSPPLRISGNTIYF. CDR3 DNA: TGTGCCAGCTCACCACCGTTGAGGATTTCTGGAAACACCATATATTTT.

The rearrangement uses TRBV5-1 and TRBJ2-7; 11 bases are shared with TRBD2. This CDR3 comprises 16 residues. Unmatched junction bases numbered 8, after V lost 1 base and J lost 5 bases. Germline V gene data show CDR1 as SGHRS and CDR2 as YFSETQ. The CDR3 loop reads CASSLTSGGVVNEQYF. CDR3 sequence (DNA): TGCGCCAGCAGCTTGACTAGCGGGGGAGTTGTTAACGAGCAGTACTTC.

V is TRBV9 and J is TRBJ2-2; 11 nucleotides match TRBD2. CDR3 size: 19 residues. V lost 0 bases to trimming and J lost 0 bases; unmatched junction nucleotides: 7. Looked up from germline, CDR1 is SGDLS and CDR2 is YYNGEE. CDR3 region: CASSVGQLAGASNTGELFF. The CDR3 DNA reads TGTGCCAGCAGCGTAGGGCAACTAGCGGGGGCCTCGAACACCGGGGAGCTGTTTTTT.

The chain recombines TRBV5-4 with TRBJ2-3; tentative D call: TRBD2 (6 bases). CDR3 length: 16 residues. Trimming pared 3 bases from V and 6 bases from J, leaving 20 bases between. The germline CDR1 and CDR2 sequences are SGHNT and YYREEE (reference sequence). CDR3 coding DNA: TGTGCCAGCAGCTCTCCGGGACTTACGTCAGGGGATACGCAGTATTTT. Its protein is CASSSPGLTSGDTQYF.

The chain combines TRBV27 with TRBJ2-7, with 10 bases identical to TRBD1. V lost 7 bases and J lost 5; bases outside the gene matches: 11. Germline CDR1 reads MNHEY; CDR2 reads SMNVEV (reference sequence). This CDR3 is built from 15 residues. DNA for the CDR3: TGTGCCAGCATGGACAGGGACAGGGGTAACCACGAGCAGTACTTC. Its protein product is CASMDRDRGNHEQYF.

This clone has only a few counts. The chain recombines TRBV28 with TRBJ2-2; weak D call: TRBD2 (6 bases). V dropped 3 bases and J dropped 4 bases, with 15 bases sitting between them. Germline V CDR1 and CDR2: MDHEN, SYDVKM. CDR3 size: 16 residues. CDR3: CASSFYLGEVTGELFF. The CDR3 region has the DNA TGTGCCAGCAGTTTTTACCTTGGGGAGGTCACCGGGGAGCTGTTTTTT.

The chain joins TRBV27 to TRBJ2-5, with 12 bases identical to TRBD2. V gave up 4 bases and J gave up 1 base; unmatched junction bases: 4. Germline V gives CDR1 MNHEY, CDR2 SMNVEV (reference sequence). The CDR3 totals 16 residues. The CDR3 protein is CASSSLAGGSQETQYF. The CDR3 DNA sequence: TGTGCCAGCAGTTCCCTAGCGGGAGGGTCCCAAGAGACCCAGTACTTC.

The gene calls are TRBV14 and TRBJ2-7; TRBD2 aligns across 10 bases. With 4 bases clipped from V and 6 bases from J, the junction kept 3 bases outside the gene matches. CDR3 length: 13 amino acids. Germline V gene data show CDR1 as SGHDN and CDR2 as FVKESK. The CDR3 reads CASSRTSGTEQYF. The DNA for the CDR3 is TGTGCCAGCAGCCGGACTAGCGGAACCGAGCAGTACTTC.

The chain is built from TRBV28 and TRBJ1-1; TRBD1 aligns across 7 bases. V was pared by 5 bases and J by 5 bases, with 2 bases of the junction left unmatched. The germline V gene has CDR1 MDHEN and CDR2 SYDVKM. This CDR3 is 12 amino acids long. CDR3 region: CASSATGTEAFF. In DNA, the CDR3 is TGTGCCAGCAGTGCGACAGGGACTGAAGCTTTCTTT.

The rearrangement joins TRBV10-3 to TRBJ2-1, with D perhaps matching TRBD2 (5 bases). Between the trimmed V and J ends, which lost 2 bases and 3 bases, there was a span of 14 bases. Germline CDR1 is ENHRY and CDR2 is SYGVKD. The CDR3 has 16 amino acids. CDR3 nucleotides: TGTGCCATCAGTGAGCATGAGCGGACCCTCTACAATGAGCAGTTCTTC. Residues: CAISEHERTLYNEQFF.

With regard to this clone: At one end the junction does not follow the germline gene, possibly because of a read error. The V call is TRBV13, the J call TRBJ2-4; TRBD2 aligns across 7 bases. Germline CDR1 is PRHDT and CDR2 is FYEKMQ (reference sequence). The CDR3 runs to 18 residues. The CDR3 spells CASSLAGTPGGPKNSQYF. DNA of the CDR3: TGTGCCAGCAGCTTAGCAGGGACCCCGGGGGGACCCAAAAACAGTCAGTACTTC.

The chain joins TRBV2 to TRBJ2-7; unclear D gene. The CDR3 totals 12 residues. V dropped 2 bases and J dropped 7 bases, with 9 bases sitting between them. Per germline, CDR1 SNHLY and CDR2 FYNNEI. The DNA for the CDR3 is TGTGCCAGCAGTGAATGGGATAGGGAGCAGTACGTC. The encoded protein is CASSEWDREQYV.

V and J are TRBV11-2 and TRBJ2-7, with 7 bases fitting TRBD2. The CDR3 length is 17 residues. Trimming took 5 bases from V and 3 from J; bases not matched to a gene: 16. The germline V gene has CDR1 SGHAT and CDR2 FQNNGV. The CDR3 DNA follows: TGTGCCAGCAGCCTAGGGGACTGGGACTACAGCAACTACGAGCAGTACTTC. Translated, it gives CASSLGDWDYSNYEQYF.

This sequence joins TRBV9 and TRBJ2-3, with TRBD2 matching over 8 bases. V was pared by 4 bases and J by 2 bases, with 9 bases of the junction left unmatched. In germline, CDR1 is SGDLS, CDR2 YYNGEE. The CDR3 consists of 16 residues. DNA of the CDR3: TGTGCCAGCAGCTACTCCCGGGAGGGCCTCACAGATACGCAGTATTTT. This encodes CASSYSREGLTDTQYF.

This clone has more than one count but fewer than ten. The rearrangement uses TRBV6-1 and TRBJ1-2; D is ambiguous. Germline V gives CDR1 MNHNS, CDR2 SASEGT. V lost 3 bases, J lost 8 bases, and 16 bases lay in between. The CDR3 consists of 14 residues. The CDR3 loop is CASSERLSPLGYTF. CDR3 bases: TGTGCCAGCAGTGAGAGGCTGAGCCCTTTAGGCTACACCTTC.

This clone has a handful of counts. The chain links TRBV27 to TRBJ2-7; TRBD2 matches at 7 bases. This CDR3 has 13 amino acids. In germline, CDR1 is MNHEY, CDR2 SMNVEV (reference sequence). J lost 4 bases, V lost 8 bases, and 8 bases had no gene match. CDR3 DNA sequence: TGTGCCAGCGGGAGGGGCCCTTATTACGAGCAGTACTTC. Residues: CASGRGPYYEQYF.

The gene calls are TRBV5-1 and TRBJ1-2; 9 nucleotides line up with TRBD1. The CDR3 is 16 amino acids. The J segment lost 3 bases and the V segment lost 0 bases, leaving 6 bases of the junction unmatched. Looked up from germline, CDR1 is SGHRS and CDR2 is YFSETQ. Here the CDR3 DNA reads TGCGCCAGCAGCTTGGGCTACAGGGGGCTTGACTATGGCTACACCTTC. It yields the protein CASSLGYRGLDYGYTF.

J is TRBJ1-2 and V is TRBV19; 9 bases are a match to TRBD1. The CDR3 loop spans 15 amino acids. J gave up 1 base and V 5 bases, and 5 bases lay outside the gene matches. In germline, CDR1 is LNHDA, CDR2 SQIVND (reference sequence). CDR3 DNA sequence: TGTGCCAGTAGTCCCCAGGGACAGGGTAACTATGGCTACACCTTC. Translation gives CASSPQGQGNYGYTF.

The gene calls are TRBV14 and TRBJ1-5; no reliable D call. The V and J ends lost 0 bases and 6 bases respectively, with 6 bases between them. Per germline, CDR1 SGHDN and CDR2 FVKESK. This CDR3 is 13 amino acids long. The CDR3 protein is CASSQDSSQPQHF. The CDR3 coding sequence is TGTGCCAGCAGCCAAGATAGCTCTCAGCCCCAGCATTTT.